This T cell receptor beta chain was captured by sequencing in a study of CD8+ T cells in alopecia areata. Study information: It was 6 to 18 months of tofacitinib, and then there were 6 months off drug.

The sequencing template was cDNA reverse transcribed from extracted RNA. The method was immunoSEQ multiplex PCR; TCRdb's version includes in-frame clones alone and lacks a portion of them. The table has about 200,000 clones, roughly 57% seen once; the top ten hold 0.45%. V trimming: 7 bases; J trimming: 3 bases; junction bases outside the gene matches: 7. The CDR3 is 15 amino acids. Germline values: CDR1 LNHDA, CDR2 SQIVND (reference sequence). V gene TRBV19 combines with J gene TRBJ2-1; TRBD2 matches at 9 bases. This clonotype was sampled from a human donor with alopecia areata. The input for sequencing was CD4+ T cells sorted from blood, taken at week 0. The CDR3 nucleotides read TGTGCCAGTACCATGCGGGGGGGCTTCTACAATGAGCAGTTCTTC. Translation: CASTMRGGFYNEQFF.